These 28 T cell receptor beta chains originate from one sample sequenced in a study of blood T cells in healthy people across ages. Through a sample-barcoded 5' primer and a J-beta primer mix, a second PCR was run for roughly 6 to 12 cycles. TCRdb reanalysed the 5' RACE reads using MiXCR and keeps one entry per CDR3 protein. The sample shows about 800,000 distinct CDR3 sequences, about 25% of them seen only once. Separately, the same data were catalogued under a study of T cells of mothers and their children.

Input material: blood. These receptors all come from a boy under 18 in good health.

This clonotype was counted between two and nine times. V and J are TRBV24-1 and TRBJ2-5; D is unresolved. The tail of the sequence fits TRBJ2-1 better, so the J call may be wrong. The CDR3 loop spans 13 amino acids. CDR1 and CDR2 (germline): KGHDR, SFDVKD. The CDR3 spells CATSDPLYNEQFF. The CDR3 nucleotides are TGTGCCACCAGCGACCCCCTTTACAATGAGCAGTTCTTC.

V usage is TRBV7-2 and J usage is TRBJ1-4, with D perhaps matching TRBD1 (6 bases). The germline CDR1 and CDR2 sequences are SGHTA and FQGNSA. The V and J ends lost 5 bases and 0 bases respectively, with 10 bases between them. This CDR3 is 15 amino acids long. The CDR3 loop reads CASSTPGATNEKLFF. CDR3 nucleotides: TGTGCCAGCAGCACCCCAGGGGCAACTAATGAAAAACTGTTTTTT.

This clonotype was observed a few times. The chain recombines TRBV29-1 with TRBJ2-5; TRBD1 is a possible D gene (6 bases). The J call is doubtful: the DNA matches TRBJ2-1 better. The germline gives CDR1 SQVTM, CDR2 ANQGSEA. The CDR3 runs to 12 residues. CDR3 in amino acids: CSVWVGGNEQFF. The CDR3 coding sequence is TGCAGCGTTTGGGTAGGGGGTAATGAGCAGTTCTTC.

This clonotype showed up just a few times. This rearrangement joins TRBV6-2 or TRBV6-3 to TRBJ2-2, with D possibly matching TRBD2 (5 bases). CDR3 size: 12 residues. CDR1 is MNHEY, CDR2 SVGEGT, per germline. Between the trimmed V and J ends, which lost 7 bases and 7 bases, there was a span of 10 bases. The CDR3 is CASTPGSGELFF. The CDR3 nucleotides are TGTGCCAGCACCCCGGGGAGCGGGGAGCTGTTTTTT.

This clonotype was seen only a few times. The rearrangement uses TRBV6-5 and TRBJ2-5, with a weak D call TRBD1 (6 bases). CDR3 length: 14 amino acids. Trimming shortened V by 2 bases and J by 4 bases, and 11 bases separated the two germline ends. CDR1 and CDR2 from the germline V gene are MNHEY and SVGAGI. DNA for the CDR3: TGTGCCAGCAGTTACATTCTAGGGGGAGAGACCCAGTACTTC. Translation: CASSYILGGETQYF.

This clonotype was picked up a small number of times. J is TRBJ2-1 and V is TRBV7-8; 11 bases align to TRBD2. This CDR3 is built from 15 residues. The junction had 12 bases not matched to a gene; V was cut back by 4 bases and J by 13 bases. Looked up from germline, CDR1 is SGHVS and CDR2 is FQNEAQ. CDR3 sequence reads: CASSSLSASGRPQFF. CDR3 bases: TGTGCCAGCAGCTCATTGTCAGCTAGCGGGAGGCCCCAGTTCTTC.

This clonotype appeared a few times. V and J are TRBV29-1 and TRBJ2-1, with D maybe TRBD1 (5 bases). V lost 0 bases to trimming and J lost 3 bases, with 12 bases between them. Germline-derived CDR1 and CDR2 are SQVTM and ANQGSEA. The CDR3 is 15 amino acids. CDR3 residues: CSVEDQGRSYNEQFF. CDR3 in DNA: TGCAGCGTTGAAGATCAGGGCAGAAGCTACAATGAGCAGTTCTTC.

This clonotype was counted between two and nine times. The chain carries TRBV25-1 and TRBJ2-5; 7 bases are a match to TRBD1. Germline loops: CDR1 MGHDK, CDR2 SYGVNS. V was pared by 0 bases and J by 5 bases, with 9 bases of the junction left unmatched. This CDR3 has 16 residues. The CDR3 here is CASSEYAGGWRETQYF. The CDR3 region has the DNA TGTGCCAGCAGTGAATACGCAGGGGGTTGGAGGGAGACCCAGTACTTC.

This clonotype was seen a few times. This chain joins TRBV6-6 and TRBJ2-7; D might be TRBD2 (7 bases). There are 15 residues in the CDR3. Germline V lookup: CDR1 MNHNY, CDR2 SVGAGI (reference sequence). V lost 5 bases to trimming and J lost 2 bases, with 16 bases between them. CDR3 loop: CASSPTSQGTYEQYF. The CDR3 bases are TGTGCCAGCAGTCCGACTAGCCAGGGGACCTACGAGCAGTACTTC.

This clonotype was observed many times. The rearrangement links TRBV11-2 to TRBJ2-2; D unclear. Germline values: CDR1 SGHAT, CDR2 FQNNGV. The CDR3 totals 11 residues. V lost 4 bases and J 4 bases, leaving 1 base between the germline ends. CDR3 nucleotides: TGTGCCAGCAGCTCCACCGGGGAGCTGTTTTTT. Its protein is CASSSTGELFF.

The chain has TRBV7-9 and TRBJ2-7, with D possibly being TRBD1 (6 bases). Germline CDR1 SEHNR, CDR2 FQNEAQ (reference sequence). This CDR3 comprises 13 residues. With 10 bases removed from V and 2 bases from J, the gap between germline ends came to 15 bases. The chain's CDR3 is CAIQGTPTYEQYF. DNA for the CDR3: TGTGCCATACAGGGAACCCCCACCTACGAGCAGTACTTC.

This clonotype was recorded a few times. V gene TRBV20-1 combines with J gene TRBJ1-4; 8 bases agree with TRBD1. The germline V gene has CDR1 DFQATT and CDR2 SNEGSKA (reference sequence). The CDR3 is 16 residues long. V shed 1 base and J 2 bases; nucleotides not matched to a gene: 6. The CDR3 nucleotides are TGCAGTGCTAGAGGACAGGGGAGTAAGACTAATGAAAAACTGTTTTTT. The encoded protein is CSARGQGSKTNEKLFF.

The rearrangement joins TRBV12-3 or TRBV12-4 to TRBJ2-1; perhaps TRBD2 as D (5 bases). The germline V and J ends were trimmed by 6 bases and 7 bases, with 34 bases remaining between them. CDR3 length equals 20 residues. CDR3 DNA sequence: TGTGCCAGCAGATCAACTCATCCGGCTAGCTACCACCTGCCTTGGAATGAGCAGTTCTTC. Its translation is CASRSTHPASYHLPWNEQFF.

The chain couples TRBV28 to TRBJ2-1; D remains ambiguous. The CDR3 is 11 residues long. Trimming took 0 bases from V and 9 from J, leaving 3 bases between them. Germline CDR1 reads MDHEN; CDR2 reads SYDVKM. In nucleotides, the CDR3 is TGTGCCAGCAGTTTATGGGGTGAGCAGTTCTTC. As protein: CASSLWGEQFF.

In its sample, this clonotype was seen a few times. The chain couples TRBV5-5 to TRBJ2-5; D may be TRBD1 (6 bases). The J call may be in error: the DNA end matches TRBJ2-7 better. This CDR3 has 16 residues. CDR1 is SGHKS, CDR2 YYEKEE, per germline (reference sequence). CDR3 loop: CASSTDTGTFSYEQYF. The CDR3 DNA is TGTGCCAGCAGCACCGATACAGGGACCTTTTCCTACGAGCAGTACTTC.

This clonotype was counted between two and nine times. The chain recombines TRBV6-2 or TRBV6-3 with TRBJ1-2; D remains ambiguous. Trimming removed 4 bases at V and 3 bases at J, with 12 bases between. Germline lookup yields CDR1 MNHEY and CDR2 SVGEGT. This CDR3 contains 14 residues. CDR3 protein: CASSSPQDYYGYTF. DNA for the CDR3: TGTGCCAGCAGTTCCCCCCAGGATTACTATGGCTACACCTTC.

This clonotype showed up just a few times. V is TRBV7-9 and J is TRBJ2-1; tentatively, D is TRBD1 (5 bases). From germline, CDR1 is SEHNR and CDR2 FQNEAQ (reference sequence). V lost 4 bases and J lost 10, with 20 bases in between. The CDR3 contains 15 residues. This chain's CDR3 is CASSYRTLTQEEQFF. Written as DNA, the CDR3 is TGTGCCAGCAGCTATAGGACACTTACCCAGGAAGAGCAGTTCTTC. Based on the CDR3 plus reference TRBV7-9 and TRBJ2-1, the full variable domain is DTGVSQNPRHKITKRGQNVTFRCDPISEHNRLYWYRQTLGQGPEFLTYFQNEAQLEKSRLLSDRFSAERPKGSFSTLEIQRTEQGDSAMYLCASSYRTLTQEEQFFGPGTRLTVL.

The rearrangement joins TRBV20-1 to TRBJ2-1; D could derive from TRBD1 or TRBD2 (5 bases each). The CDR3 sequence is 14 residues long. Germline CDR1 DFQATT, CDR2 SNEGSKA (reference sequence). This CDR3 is CSPLGVYVYNEQFF. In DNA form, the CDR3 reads TGCAGCCCTCTGGGGGTTTATGTTTACAATGAGCAGTTCTTC.

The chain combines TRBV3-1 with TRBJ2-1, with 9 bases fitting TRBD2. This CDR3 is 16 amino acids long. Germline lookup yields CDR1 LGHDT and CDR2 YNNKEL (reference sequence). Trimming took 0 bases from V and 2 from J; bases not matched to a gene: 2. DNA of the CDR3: TGTGCCAGCAGCCAAGATGAGCGGGAGGCCTACAATGAGCAGTTCTTC. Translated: CASSQDEREAYNEQFF.

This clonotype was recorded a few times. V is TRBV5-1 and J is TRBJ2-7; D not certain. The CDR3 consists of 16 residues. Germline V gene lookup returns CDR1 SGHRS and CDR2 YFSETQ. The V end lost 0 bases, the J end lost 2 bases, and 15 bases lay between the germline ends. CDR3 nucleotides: TGCGCCAGCAGCTTGGCTGCGCTACCCAAGGCCTACGAGCAGTACTTC. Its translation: CASSLAALPKAYEQYF.

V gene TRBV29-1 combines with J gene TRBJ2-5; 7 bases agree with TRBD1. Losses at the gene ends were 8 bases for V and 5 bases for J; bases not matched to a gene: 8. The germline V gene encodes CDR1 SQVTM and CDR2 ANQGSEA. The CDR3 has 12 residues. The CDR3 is CSTRQGWETQYF. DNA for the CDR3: TGCAGCACAAGACAGGGTTGGGAGACCCAGTACTTC.

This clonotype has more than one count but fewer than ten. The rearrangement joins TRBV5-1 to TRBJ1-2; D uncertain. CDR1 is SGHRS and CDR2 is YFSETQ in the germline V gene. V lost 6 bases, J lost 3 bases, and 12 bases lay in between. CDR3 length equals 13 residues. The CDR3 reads CASTDTGYYGYTF. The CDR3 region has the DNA TGCGCCAGCACCGACACGGGCTACTATGGCTACACCTTC. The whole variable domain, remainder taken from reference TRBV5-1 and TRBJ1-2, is KAGVTQTPRYLIKTRGQQVTLSCSPISGHRSVSWYQQTPGQGLQFLFEYFSETQRNKGNFPGRFSGRQFSNSRSEMNVSTLELGDSALYLCASTDTGYYGYTFGSGTRLTVV.

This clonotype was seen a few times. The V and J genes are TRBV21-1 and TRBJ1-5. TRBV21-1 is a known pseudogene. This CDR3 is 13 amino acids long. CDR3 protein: CASSSGVDQPQHF. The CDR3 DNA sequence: TGTGCCAGCAGCAGTGGGGTGGATCAGCCCCAGCATTTT.

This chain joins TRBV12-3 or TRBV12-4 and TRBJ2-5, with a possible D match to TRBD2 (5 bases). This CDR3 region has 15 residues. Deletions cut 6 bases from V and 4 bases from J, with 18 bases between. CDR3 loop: CASSPPRAGGETQYF. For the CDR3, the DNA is TGTGCCAGCAGCCCCCCGCGGGCAGGAGGAGAGACCCAGTACTTC.

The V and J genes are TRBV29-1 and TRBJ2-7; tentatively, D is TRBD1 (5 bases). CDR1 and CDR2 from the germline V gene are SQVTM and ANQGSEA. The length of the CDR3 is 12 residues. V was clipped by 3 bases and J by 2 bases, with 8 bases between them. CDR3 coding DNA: TGCAGCGTTGAGGACACCACCTACGAGCAGTACTTC. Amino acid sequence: CSVEDTTYEQYF.

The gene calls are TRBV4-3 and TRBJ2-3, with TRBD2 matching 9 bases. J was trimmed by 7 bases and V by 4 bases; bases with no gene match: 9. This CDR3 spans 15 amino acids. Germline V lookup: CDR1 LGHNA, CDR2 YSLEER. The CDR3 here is CASSPRAGGMNTQYF. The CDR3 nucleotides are TGCGCCAGCAGCCCAAGGGCGGGAGGGATGAATACGCAGTATTTT.

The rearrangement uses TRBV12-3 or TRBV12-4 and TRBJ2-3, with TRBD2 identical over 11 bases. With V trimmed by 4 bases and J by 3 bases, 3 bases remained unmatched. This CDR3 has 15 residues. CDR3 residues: CASSSGLAETDTQYF. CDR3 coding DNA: TGTGCCAGCAGTTCGGGACTAGCGGAAACAGATACGCAGTATTTT.

CDR3 bases: TGTGCCTGGGGCCCGGGGCCTAGGGTGCAGTTCTTC. Its translation: CAWGPGPRVQFF. The rearrangement links TRBV30 to TRBJ2-1; D is possibly TRBD1 or TRBD2 (5 bases each). The CDR3 covers 12 residues. Germline loops: CDR1 GTSNPN, CDR2 SVGIG (reference sequence). Trimming took 5 bases from V and 12 from J, leaving 17 bases between them.